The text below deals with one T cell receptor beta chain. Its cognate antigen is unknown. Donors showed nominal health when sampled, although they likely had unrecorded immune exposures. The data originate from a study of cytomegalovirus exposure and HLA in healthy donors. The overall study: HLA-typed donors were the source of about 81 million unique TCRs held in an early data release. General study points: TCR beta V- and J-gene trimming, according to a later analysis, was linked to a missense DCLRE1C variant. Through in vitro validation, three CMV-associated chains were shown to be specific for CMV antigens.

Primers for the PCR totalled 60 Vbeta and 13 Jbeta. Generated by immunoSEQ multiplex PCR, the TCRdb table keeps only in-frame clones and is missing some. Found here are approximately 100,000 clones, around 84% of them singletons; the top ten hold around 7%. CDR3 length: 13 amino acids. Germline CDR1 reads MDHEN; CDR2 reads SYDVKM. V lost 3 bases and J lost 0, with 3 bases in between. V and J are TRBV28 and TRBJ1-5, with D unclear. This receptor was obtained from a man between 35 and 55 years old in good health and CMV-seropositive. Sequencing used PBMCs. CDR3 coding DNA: TGTGCCAGCAGTTTCTATAGCAATCAGCCCCAGCATTTT. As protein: CASSFYSNQPQHF.